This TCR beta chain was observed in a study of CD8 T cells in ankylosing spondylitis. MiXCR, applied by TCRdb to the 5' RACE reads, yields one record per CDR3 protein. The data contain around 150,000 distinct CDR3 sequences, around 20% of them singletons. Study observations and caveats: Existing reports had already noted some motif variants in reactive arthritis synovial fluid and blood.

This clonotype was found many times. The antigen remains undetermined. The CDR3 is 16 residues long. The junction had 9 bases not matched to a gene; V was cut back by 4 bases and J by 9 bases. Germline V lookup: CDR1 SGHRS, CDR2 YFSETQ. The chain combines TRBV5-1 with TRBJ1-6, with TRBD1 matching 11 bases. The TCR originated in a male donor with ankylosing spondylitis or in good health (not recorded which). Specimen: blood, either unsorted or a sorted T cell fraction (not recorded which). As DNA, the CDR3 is TGCGCCAGCAGCCCATCACGGGACAGGGGGATTTCACCCCTCCACTTT. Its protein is CASSPSRDRGISPLHF.